A selection of T cell receptor beta chains follows, all from one sample in a study of response to subunit inactivated influenza vaccine. Using its own MiXCR run on the RT-PCR reads, TCRdb lists one record per CDR3 protein. Among roughly 760,000 distinct CDR3 sequences listed, about 20% were seen once. This material consisted of PBMCs from blood, taken less than 6 days after vaccination. These receptors all stem from a man aged 50 to 60 who received an inactivated influenza vaccine. Both conserved end residues are part of each CDR3. Size tells how often a clone was seen (once, few, many) or the class of an expanded clone, and some rows leave it out.

cdr3_aa: CASSRGHTEDTQYF; clone_size: few; v_call: TRBV5-1; j_call: TRBJ2-3
cdr3_aa: CASGDRGNQPQHF; clone_size: few; v_call: TRBV12-3/TRBV12-4; j_call: TRBJ1-5
cdr3_aa: CASSFTRAGHQETQYF; clone_size: -; v_call: TRBV6-5; j_call: TRBJ2-5
cdr3_aa: CASSVAPGNYEQYF; clone_size: -; v_call: TRBV9; j_call: TRBJ2-7
cdr3_aa: CASSFGGLGANVLTF; clone_size: few; v_call: TRBV7-2; j_call: TRBJ2-6
cdr3_aa: CASRGRRETQYF; clone_size: -; v_call: TRBV5-1; j_call: TRBJ2-5
cdr3_aa: CASSWGRTYNEQFF; clone_size: -; v_call: TRBV12-3/TRBV12-4; j_call: TRBJ2-1
cdr3_aa: CASSQDPRTDTQYF; clone_size: many; v_call: TRBV4-3; j_call: TRBJ2-3
cdr3_aa: CASNSKGVNEQFF; clone_size: -; v_call: TRBV5-6; j_call: TRBJ2-1
cdr3_aa: CASSPGDRGIVF; clone_size: few; v_call: TRBV5-1; j_call: TRBJ2-7
cdr3_aa: CAFSLVVTSGRAYNEQFF; clone_size: -; v_call: TRBV12-3/TRBV12-4; j_call: TRBJ2-1
cdr3_aa: CASSSTGPRETQYF; clone_size: many; v_call: TRBV27; j_call: TRBJ2-5
cdr3_aa: CASSKGQGSGETQYF; clone_size: few; v_call: TRBV5-1; j_call: TRBJ2-5
cdr3_aa: CAMSSVIQVEDSSYEQYF; clone_size: -; v_call: TRBV4-2; j_call: TRBJ2-7
cdr3_aa: CASSQVVGLSTQYF; clone_size: -; v_call: TRBV3-1; j_call: TRBJ2-5
cdr3_aa: CSVSGLADTDTQYF; clone_size: few; v_call: TRBV29-1; j_call: TRBJ2-3
cdr3_aa: CASSKDGSDTQYF; clone_size: few; v_call: TRBV21-1; j_call: TRBJ2-3
cdr3_aa: CAISDSGTPDIQYF; clone_size: -; v_call: TRBV10-3; j_call: TRBJ2-4
cdr3_aa: CASSQEGPPGTGELFF; clone_size: few; v_call: TRBV4-3; j_call: TRBJ2-2
cdr3_aa: CASSVAGALTDTQYF; clone_size: -; v_call: TRBV9; j_call: TRBJ2-3
cdr3_aa: CSVEEGQNTEAFF; clone_size: few; v_call: TRBV29-1; j_call: TRBJ1-1
cdr3_aa: CASSSTRSDTQYF; clone_size: few; v_call: TRBV7-9; j_call: TRBJ2-3